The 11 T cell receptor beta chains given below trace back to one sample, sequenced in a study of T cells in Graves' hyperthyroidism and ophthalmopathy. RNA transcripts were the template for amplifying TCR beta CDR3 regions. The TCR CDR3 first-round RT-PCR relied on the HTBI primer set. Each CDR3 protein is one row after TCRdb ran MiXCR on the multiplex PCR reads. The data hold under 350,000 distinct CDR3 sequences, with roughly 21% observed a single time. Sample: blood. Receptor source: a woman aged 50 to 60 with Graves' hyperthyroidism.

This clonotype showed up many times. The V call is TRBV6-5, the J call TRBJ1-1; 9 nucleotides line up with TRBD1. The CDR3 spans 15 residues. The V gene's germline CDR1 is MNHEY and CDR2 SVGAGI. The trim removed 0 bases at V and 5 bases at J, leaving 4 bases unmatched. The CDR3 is CASSYSGTGQTEAFF. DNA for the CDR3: TGTGCCAGCAGTTACTCTGGGACAGGGCAAACTGAAGCTTTCTTT.

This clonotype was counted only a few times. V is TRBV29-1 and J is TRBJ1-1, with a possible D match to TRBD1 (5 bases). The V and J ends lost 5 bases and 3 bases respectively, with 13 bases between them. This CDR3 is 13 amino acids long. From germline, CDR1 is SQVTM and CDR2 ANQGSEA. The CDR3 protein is CSVRRGRDTEAFF. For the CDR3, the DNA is TGCAGCGTTCGGAGGGGCAGGGACACTGAAGCTTTCTTT.

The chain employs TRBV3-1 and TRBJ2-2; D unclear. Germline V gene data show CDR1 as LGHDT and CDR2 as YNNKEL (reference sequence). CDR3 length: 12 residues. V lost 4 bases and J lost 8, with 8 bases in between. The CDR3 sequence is CASSPVSGELFF. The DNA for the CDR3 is TGTGCCAGCAGCCCGGTTTCGGGGGAGCTGTTTTTT.

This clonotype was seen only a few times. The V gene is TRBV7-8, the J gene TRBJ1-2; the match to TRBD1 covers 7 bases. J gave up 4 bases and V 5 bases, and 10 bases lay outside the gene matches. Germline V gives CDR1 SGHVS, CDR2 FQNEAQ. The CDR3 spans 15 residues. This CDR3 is CASSGEGTVLYGYTF. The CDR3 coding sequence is TGTGCCAGCAGCGGGGAAGGGACAGTCCTCTATGGCTACACCTTC.

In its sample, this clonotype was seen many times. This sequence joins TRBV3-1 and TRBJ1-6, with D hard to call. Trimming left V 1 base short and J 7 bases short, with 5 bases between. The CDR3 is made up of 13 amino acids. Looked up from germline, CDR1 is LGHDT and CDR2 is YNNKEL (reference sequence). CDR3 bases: TGTGCCAGCAGCCAAGGAGAGAATTCACCCCTCCACTTT. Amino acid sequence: CASSQGENSPLHF.

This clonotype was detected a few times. In DNA, the CDR3 is TGTGCCAGCAGCCTCGGGACAGAAAACATTCAGTACTTC. Protein sequence: CASSLGTENIQYF. V usage is TRBV11-3 and J usage is TRBJ2-4, with TRBD1 identical over 7 bases. CDR1 and CDR2 (germline): SGHNT, YENEEA. The CDR3 contains 13 residues. After removal of 5 bases from V and 5 bases from J, the junction contained 3 bases not matched to a gene.

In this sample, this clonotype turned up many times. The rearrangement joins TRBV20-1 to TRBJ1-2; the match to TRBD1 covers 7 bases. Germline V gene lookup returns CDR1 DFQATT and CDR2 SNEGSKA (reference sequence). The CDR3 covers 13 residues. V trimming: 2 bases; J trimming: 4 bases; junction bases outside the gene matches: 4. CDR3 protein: CSARTGESYGYTF. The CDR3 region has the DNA TGCAGTGCTAGAACAGGGGAAAGCTATGGCTACACCTTC.

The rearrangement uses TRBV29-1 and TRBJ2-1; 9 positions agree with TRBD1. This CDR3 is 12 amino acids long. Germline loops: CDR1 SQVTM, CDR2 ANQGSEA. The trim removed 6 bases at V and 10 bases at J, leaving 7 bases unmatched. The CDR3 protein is CSVGQGHGEQFF. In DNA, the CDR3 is TGCAGCGTGGGACAGGGCCACGGGGAGCAGTTCTTC.

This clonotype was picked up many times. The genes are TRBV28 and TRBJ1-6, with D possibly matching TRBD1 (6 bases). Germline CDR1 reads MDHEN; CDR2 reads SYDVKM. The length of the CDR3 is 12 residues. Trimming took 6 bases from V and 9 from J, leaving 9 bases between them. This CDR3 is CASRRGGSPLHF. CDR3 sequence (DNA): TGTGCCAGCAGGAGAGGGGGTTCACCCCTCCACTTT.

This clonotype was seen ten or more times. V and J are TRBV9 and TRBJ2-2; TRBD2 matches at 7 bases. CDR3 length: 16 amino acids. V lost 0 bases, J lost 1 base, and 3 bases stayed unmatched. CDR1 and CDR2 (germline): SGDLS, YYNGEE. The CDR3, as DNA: TGTGCCAGCAGCGTAGAGGTAGCGGGGAACACCGGGGAGCTGTTTTTT. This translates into CASSVEVAGNTGELFF.

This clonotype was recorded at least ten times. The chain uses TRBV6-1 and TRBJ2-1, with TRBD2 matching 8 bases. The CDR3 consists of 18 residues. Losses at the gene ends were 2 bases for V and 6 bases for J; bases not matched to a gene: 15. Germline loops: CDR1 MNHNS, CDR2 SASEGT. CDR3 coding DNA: TGTGCCAGCAGTGAAACTAGTAACAGGCCTAGCGGGCGCAATGAGCAGTTCTTC. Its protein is CASSETSNRPSGRNEQFF.